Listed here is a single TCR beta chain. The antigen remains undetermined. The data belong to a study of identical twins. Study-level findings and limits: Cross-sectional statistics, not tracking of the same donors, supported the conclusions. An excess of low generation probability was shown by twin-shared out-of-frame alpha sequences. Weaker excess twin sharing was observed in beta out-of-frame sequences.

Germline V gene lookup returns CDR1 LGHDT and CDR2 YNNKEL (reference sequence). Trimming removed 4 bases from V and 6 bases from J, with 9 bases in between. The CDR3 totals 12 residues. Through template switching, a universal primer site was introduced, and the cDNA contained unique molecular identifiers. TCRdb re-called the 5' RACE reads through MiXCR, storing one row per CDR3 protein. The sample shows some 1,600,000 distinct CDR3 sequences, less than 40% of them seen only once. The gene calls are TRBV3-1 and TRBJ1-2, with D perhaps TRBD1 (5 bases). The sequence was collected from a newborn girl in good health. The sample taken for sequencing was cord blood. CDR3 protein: CASSRGSHGYTF. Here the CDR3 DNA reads TGTGCCAGCAGCCGGGGGTCCCATGGCTACACCTTC.